This T cell receptor (beta chain) came from a study of early T cells in non-severe SARS-CoV-2 infection. As for the study in general: Unsorted whole-blood RNA was sequenced in bulk, leaving chains unpaired. Points from the study as a whole: The matching step, a VDJdb search, favored anti-spike CD8 responses and missed private and CD4 specificities.

Individual cDNA molecules received unique molecular identifiers during library preparation. Each CDR3 protein gets one entry after TCRdb re-called the 5' RACE reads with MiXCR. The table lists 50,000 to 60,000 distinct CDR3 sequences, 5.5% to 8.5% of them singletons, with 5.5% to 7.5% in the top ten. For this clonotype: Its cognate antigen is unknown.

The clonotype was recovered from an adult who was a healthcare worker with PCR-confirmed SARS-CoV-2 infection or an uninfected control (not recorded which). This specimen was whole blood, taken at baseline.

DNA of the CDR3: TGTGCCAGCATCACGTGGGGGCGGGGAGAGACCCAGTACTTC. The encoded protein is CASITWGRGETQYF. The J gene is TRBJ2-5, the V gene TRBV7-2; D tentatively reads TRBD1 or TRBD2 (6 bases each). V was cut by 7 bases and J by 4 bases, with 16 bases left in between. The V gene's germline CDR1 is SGHTA and CDR2 FQGNSA. The CDR3 covers 14 residues.